This paragraph covers one T cell receptor (beta chain) sequence. In the original workflow: The study built a papillary thyroid cancer distant-metastasis classifier from CDR3 differences across clinicopathological groups. TCRdb reassembled clones from the PCR reads with MiXCR. Here the V and J calls rest on TCRdb's processing, not on the authors' analysis. This sample has approximately 23,000 clones, with approximately 40% found just once. Germline V gene lookup returns CDR1 KGHSH and CDR2 LQKENI. V lost 3 bases to trimming and J lost 0 bases, with 5 bases between them. CDR3 length: 13 amino acids. There were no patients who had received any treatment before thyroid surgery. This specimen belongs to a study of metastatic and nonmetastatic thyroid tumors.

This chain links TRBV18 with TRBJ1-1; D gene unclear. The source material was blood. The clonotype was recovered from a male donor with papillary thyroid cancer or a benign thyroid nodule (not recorded which). Some clones in this sample may be carry-over from other donors' samples. The chain's CDR3 is CASSPDVNTEAFF. DNA for the CDR3: TGTGCCAGCTCACCGGACGTGAACACTGAAGCTTTCTTT.